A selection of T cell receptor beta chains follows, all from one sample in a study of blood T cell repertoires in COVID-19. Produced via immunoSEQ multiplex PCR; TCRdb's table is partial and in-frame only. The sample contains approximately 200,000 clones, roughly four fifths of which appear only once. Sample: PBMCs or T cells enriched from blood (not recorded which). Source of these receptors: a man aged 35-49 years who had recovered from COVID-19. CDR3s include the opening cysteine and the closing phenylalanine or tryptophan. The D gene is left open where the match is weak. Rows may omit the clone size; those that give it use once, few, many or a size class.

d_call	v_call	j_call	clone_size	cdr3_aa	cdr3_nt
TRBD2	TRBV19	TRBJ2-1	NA	CASSIRGLANEQFF	TGTGCCAGTAGTATAAGGGGACTAGCCAATGAGCAGTTCTTC
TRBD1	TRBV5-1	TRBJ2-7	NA	CASSLSGTGGYEQYF	TGCGCCAGCAGCCTCTCCGGGACAGGGGGATACGAGCAGTACTTC
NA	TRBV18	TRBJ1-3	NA	CASSYDSKWIYF	TGTGCCAGCTCGTACGACAGCAAGTGGATATATTTT
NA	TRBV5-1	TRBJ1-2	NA	CASSFDRRPISYTF	TGCGCCAGCAGCTTTGACAGGCGCCCTATCAGCTACACCTTC
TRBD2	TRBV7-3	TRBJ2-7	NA	CASSQTGGTSNEQYF	TGTGCCAGCAGCCAGACGGGGGGGACTAGCAACGAGCAGTACTTC
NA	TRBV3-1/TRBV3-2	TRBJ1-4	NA	CASSQEGRINEKLFF	TGTGCCAGCAGCCAAGAGGGCAGGATTAATGAAAAACTGTTTTTT
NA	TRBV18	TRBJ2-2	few	CASHRDTNTGELFF	TGTGCCAGCCACCGGGATACGAACACCGGGGAGCTGTTTTTT
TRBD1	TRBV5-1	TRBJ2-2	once	CASSLRGQQGRWNTGELFF	TGCGCCAGCAGCTTGAGGGGTCAACAGGGGCGCTGGAACACCGGGGAGCTGTTTTTT
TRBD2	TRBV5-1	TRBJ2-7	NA	CASSSSKREGFGEQYF	TGCGCCAGCAGCTCCTCCAAGCGGGAGGGTTTTGGCGAGCAGTACTTC
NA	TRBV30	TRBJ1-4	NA	CAWRGRDIREKLFF	TGTGCCTGGAGGGGCCGGGACATAAGAGAAAAACTGTTTTTT
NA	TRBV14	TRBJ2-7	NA	CASSQFTVQYF	TGTGCCAGCAGCCAATTCACAGTGCAGTACTTC
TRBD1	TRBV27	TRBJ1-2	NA	CASSPRQGAGYGYTF	TGTGCCAGCAGCCCTCGACAGGGGGCGGGCTATGGCTACACCTTC
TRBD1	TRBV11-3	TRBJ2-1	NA	CASSSPGQGAGEQFF	TGTGCCAGCAGCTCCCCCGGACAGGGGGCAGGCGAGCAGTTCTTC
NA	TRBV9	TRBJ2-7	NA	CASSVGDLSYEQYF	TGTGCCAGCAGCGTAGGGGACTTAAGCTACGAGCAGTACTTC
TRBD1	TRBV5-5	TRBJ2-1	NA	CASSSGQGVYNEQFF	TGTGCCAGCAGCTCAGGACAGGGGGTGTACAATGAGCAGTTCTTC
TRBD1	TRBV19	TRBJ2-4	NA	CASRSGGAGAKNIQYF	TGTGCCAGTCGTTCAGGGGGCGCAGGGGCCAAAAACATTCAGTACTTC
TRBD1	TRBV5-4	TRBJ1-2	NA	CASRRTGGDGYTF	TGTGCCAGCAGACGGACAGGGGGAGATGGCTACACCTTC
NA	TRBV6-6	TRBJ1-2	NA	CASSPIGDYGYTF	TGTGCCAGCAGCCCGATCGGGGACTATGGCTACACCTTC
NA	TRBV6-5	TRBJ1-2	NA	CASSSPDTATYGYTF	TGTGCCAGCAGTTCACCCGACACGGCGACCTATGGCTACACCTTC
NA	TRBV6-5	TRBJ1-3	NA	CASSYSGGRGNTIYF	TGTGCCAGCAGTTACTCGGGGGGGAGAGGAAACACCATATATTTT
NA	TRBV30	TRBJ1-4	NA	CAWSEGGAGVGQLFF	TGTGCCTGGAGTGAAGGAGGGGCCGGCGTGGGGCAACTGTTTTTT
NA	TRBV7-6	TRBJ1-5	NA	CASSEDYDSNQPQHF	TGTGCCAGCAGTGAGGACTACGATAGCAATCAGCCCCAGCATTTT
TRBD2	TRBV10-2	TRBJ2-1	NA	CASRKASGSSYNEQFF	TGCGCCAGCAGAAAAGCTAGCGGGAGCTCCTACAATGAGCAGTTCTTC
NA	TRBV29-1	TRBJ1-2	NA	CSVEDLGNYGYTF	TGCAGCGTTGAAGATCTAGGAAACTATGGCTACACCTTC
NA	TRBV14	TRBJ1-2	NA	CASSHRETGIYGYTF	TGTGCCAGCAGCCACCGGGAGACGGGCATCTATGGCTACACCTTC
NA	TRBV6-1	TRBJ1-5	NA	CASSEGRAGPQHF	TGTGCCAGCAGTGAAGGGCGCGCAGGCCCCCAGCATTTT
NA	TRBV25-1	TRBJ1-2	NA	CASSESTDYGYTF	TGTGCCAGCAGTGAATCCACGGACTATGGCTACACCTTC